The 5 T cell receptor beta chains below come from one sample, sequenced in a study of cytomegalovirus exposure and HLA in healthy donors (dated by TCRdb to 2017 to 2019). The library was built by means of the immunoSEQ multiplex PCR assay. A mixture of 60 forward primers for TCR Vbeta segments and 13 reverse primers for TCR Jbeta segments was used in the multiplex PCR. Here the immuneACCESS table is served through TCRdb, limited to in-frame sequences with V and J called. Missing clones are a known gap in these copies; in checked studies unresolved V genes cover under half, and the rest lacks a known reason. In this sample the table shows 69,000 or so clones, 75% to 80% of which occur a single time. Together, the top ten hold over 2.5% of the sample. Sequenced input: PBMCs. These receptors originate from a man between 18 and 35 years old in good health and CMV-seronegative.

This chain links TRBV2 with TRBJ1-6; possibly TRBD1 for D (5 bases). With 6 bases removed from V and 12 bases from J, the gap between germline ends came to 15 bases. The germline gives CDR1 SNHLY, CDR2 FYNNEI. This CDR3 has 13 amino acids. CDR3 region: CASRMGGSEPLHF. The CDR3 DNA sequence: TGTGCCAGCAGGATGGGGGGTTCGGAACCCCTCCACTTT. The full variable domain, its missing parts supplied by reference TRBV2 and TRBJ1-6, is EPEVTQTPSHQVTQMGQEVILRCVPISNHLYFYWYRQILGQKVEFLVSFYNNEISEKSEIFDDQFSVERPDGSNFTLKIRSTKLEDSAMYFCASRMGGSEPLHFGNGTRLTVT.

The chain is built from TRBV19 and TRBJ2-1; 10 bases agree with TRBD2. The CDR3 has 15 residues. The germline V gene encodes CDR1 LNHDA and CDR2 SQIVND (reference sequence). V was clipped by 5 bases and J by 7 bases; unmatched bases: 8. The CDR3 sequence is CASSGSGGAGNEQFF. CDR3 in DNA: TGTGCCAGTAGTGGGAGCGGGGGGGCTGGGAATGAGCAGTTCTTC. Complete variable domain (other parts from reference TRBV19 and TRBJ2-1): DGGITQSPKYLFRKEGQNVTLSCEQNLNHDAMYWYRQDPGQGLRLIYYSQIVNDFQKGDIAEGYSVSREKKESFPLTVTSAQKNPTAFYLCASSGSGGAGNEQFFGPGTRLTVL.

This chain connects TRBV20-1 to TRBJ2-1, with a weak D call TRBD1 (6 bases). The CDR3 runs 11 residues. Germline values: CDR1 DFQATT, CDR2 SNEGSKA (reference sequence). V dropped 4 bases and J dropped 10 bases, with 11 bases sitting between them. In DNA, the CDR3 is TGCAGTGCTAACAGGGAAAACGAGCAGTTCTTC. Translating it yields CSANRENEQFF.

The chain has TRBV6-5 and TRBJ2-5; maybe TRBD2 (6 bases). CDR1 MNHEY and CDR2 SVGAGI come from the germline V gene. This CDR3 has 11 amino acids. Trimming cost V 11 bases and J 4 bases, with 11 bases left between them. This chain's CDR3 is CAGGAGETQYF. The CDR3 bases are TGTGCCGGAGGGGCTGGAGAGACCCAGTACTTC.

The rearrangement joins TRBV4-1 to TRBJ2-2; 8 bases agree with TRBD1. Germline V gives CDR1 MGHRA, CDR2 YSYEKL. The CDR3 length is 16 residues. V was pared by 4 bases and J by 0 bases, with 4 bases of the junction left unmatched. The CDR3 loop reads CASSLNRGANTGELFF. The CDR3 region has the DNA TGCGCCAGCAGCCTTAACAGGGGGGCGAACACCGGGGAGCTGTTTTTT.